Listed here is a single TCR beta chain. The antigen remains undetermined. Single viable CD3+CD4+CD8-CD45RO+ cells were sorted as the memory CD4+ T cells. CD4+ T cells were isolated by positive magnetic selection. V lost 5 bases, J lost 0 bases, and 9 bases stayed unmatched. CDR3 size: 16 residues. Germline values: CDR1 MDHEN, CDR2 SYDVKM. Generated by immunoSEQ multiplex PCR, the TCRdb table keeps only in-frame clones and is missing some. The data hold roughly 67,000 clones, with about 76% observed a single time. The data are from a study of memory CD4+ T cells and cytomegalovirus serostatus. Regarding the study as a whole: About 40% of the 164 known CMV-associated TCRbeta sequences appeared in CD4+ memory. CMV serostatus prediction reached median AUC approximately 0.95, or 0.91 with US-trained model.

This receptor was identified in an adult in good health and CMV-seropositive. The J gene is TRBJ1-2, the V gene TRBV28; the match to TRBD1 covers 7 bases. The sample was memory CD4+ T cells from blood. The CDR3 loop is CASSPGGLGTNYGYTF. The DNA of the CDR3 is TGTGCCAGCAGTCCAGGGGGGTTGGGGACTAACTATGGCTACACCTTC.